This passage covers 12 T cell receptor beta chains from one sample sequenced in a study of blood T cells in healthy people across ages. Through a sample-barcoded 5' primer and a J-beta primer mix, a second PCR was run for about 6 to 12 cycles. TCRdb passed the 5' RACE reads through MiXCR, listing each CDR3 protein once. The profile shows about 640,000 distinct CDR3 sequences, roughly three fifths of them singletons. The sample comprised blood. The receptor set was obtained from a man between 60 and 75 years old in good health.

The chain links TRBV5-6 to TRBJ1-1; 9 bases line up with TRBD1. This CDR3 region has 18 residues. The V and J ends lost 1 base and 4 bases, in that order; junction bases with no gene match: 14. Germline V lookup: CDR1 SGHDT, CDR2 YYEEEE. CDR3 protein: CASSLFGTGGHSGTEAFF. DNA of the CDR3: TGTGCCAGCAGCTTGTTCGGCACAGGGGGCCATTCGGGCACTGAAGCTTTCTTT. Variable domain in full (rest from reference TRBV5-6 and TRBJ1-1): DAGVTQSPTHLIKTRGQQVTLRCSPKSGHDTVSWYQQALGQGPQFIFQYYEEEERQRGNFPDRFSGHQFPNYSSELNVNALLLGDSALYLCASSLFGTGGHSGTEAFFGQGTRLTVV.

Concerning this clonotype: Being one base from a much bigger clone, this may be a read error. The V call is TRBV9, the J call TRBJ2-5; D unclear. Near its end, the DNA agrees better with TRBJ2-7, so the J call may be wrong. The germline V gene has CDR1 SGDLS and CDR2 YYNGEE. The CDR3 runs to 14 residues. The CDR3 bases are TGTGCCAGCGGCGTAGCCGGTGGAACTAACGAGCAGTACTTC. It codes for CASGVAGGTNEQYF.

This clonotype occurred a few times. V gene TRBV4-1 combines with J gene TRBJ1-4; 10 bases are a match to TRBD1. CDR3 length equals 13 residues. J gave up 5 bases and V 6 bases, and 0 bases lay outside the gene matches. Germline values: CDR1 MGHRA, CDR2 YSYEKL. DNA for the CDR3: TGCGCCAGCAGGGGACAGGGGAATGAAAAACTGTTTTTT. Amino acids: CASRGQGNEKLFF.

In its sample, this clonotype was seen many times. The rearrangement uses TRBV20-1 and TRBJ2-6; perhaps D is TRBD1 or TRBD2 (5 bases each). CDR3 length equals 15 residues. Germline CDR1 and CDR2: DFQATT and SNEGSKA (reference sequence). Trimming cost V 6 bases and J 1 base, with 13 bases left between them. CDR3 sequence reads: CSASGASSGANVLTF. DNA for the CDR3: TGCAGTGCCTCCGGGGCCTCGTCTGGGGCCAACGTCCTGACTTTC.

The chain combines TRBV6-5 with TRBJ2-5; no firm D call. The CDR3 extends over 11 amino acids. V lost 6 bases and J lost 11, with 13 bases in between. Germline V gives CDR1 MNHEY, CDR2 SVGAGI. DNA of the CDR3: TGTGCCAGCAGGGCGGCGGTGGTGCAGTACTTC. Protein sequence: CASRAAVVQYF.

The V gene is TRBV6-2 or TRBV6-3, the J gene TRBJ2-5; 9 positions agree with TRBD2. The CDR3 totals 16 residues. The germline gives CDR1 MNHEY, CDR2 SVGEGT. Losses at the gene ends were 4 bases for V and 2 bases for J; bases not matched to a gene: 8. Here the CDR3 DNA reads TGTGCCAGCAGTTCGTTCTTAGCGGGAGAGCAAGAGACCCAGTACTTC. Translated: CASSSFLAGEQETQYF.

The chain recombines TRBV12-3 or TRBV12-4 with TRBJ2-1; 10 nucleotides agree with TRBD1. The junction had 11 bases not matched to a gene; V was cut back by 5 bases and J by 13 bases. The CDR3 is made up of 14 amino acids. The CDR3 DNA follows: TGTGCCAGCAGTACGCTCGGGGGACAGGGGCACCAGTTCTTC. Protein sequence: CASSTLGGQGHQFF.

This rearrangement joins TRBV6-2 or TRBV6-3 to TRBJ2-1; TRBD1 is a possible D gene (6 bases). Germline V CDR1 and CDR2: MNHEY, SVGEGT. V lost 4 bases and J 6 bases, leaving 16 bases between the germline ends. This CDR3 is 15 amino acids long. The DNA for the CDR3 is TGTGCCAGCAGTTGCCGGCAGGGGTTGGGCAATGAGCAGTTCTTC. Translating gives CASSCRQGLGNEQFF.

V gene TRBV9 combines with J gene TRBJ1-6; 11 nucleotides line up with TRBD1. CDR1 and CDR2 from the germline V gene are SGDLS and YYNGEE. Unmatched junction bases numbered 3, after V lost 3 bases and J lost 7 bases. CDR3 length equals 15 residues. The CDR3 DNA reads as TGTGCCAGCAGCGGAGGGGACAGGGGGAATTCACCCCTCCACTTT. It is translated as CASSGGDRGNSPLHF.

The table lists this clonotype with a few counts. The chain carries TRBV10-3 and TRBJ1-4, with unresolved D. CDR1 and CDR2 (germline): ENHRY, SYGVKD. Trimming pared 6 bases from V and 0 bases from J, leaving 5 bases between. This CDR3 comprises 13 residues. CDR3 sequence reads: CAIRHSTNEKLFF. The CDR3 nucleotides read TGTGCCATCAGACACTCAACTAATGAAAAACTGTTTTTT.

The rearrangement links TRBV5-1 to TRBJ2-5; the D call may be TRBD1 or TRBD2 (6 bases each). This CDR3 region has 15 residues. Germline CDR1 SGHRS, CDR2 YFSETQ. Trimming stripped 0 bases from V and 0 bases from J, with 9 bases between. CDR3 DNA sequence: TGCGCCAGCAGCTTGGCGAGGGGGGACCAAGAGACCCAGTACTTC. Its translation is CASSLARGDQETQYF.

The chain combines TRBV11-2 with TRBJ2-5, with TRBD1 as a possible D gene (5 bases). V shed 5 bases and J shed 4 bases, with 14 bases lying between them. This CDR3 has 14 amino acids. Germline V gives CDR1 SGHAT, CDR2 FQNNGV. In nucleotides, the CDR3 is TGTGCCAGCAGCGTTCAGGGATCGGCAGAGACCCAGTACTTC. It translates to CASSVQGSAETQYF.